This T cell receptor (beta chain) comes out of a study of blood T cell repertoires in COVID-19. In this sample, this clone turned up a few times. This CDR3 is built from 14 residues. CDR1 is SEHNR and CDR2 is FQNEAQ in the germline V gene (reference sequence). The V gene lost 4 bases and the J gene lost 0 bases, with 8 bases spanning the gap. Assay: immunoSEQ multiplex PCR; the TCRdb copy retains only in-frame clones and omits some. The sample has roughly 77,000 clones; around 79% are singletons. The sequencing input was peripheral blood. The sequence came from a man aged 55 to 69 with active or convalescent COVID-19. V and J are TRBV7-9 and TRBJ2-3; D may be TRBD1 (5 bases). In DNA, the CDR3 is TGTGCCAGCAGCTGGGGCCAAAGCACAGATACGCAGTATTTT. It specifies CASSWGQSTDTQYF.